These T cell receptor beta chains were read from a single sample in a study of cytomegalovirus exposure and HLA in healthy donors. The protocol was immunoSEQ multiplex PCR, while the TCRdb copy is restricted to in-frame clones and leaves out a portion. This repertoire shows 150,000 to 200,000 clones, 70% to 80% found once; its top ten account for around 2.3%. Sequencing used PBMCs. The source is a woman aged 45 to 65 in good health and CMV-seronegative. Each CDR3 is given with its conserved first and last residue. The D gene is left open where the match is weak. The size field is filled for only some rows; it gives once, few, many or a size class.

cdr3_aa: CASSLLAGVGEQFF; cdr3_nt: TGTGCCAGCAGCTTACTAGCGGGGGTGGGTGAGCAGTTCTTC; v_call: TRBV5-6; clone_size: NA; j_call: TRBJ2-1; d_call: TRBD2
cdr3_aa: CASSLGQGVKPQHF; cdr3_nt: TGTGCCAGCAGCTTGGGGCAGGGGGTAAAGCCCCAGCATTTT; v_call: TRBV5-6; clone_size: NA; j_call: TRBJ1-5; d_call: TRBD1
cdr3_aa: CSANYEQYF; cdr3_nt: TGCAGTGCCAATTACGAGCAGTACTTC; v_call: TRBV20-1; clone_size: NA; j_call: TRBJ2-7; d_call: NA
cdr3_aa: CASSDRAGNTIYF; cdr3_nt: TGTGCCAGCAGTGACAGGGCTGGAAACACCATATATTTT; v_call: TRBV6-1; clone_size: NA; j_call: TRBJ1-3; d_call: NA
cdr3_aa: CASSLAIGEQGTQHF; cdr3_nt: TGTGCCAGCAGCTTAGCTATTGGTGAACAGGGGACCCAGCATTTT; v_call: TRBV7-2; clone_size: NA; j_call: TRBJ1-5; d_call: TRBD1
cdr3_aa: CASSPHLAALWQYF; cdr3_nt: TGTGCCAGCAGTCCACACCTGGCTGCTCTCTGGCAGTACTTC; v_call: TRBV6-6; clone_size: NA; j_call: TRBJ2-7; d_call: NA
cdr3_aa: CASSIRGTGGFSGANVLTF; cdr3_nt: TGTGCCAGTAGTATTAGAGGGACAGGGGGCTTCTCTGGGGCCAACGTCCTGACTTTC; v_call: TRBV19; clone_size: few; j_call: TRBJ2-6; d_call: TRBD1
cdr3_aa: CASSREGHEQFF; cdr3_nt: TGTGCCAGCAGCAGGGAGGGCCATGAGCAGTTCTTC; v_call: TRBV6-4; clone_size: few; j_call: TRBJ2-1; d_call: TRBD2
cdr3_aa: CASTLTEAFF; cdr3_nt: TGTGCCAGCACATTGACTGAAGCTTTCTTT; v_call: TRBV6-6; clone_size: NA; j_call: TRBJ1-1; d_call: NA
cdr3_aa: CASSRGGPSTDTQYF; cdr3_nt: TGTGCCAGCAGCCGAGGGGGACCTAGCACAGATACGCAGTATTTT; v_call: TRBV6-5; clone_size: NA; j_call: TRBJ2-3; d_call: NA
cdr3_aa: CASSESERRNTEAFF; cdr3_nt: TGTGCCAGCAGTGAGTCAGAACGCCGGAACACTGAAGCTTTCTTT; v_call: TRBV25-1; clone_size: NA; j_call: TRBJ1-1; d_call: NA
cdr3_aa: CASSPGGSYNEQFF; cdr3_nt: TGTGCCAGCTCACCGGGGGGTTCCTACAATGAGCAGTTCTTC; v_call: TRBV18; clone_size: NA; j_call: TRBJ2-1; d_call: NA
cdr3_aa: CASSPPRGTDTQYF; cdr3_nt: TGTGCCAGCAGCCCCCCGAGGGGCACAGATACGCAGTATTTT; v_call: TRBV5-4; clone_size: few; j_call: TRBJ2-3; d_call: NA
cdr3_aa: CASSFGTGRNEQFF; cdr3_nt: TGTGCCAGCAGCTTTGGGACAGGGAGGAATGAGCAGTTCTTC; v_call: TRBV7-9; clone_size: NA; j_call: TRBJ2-1; d_call: TRBD1
cdr3_aa: CASRLRGDYGYTF; cdr3_nt: TGTGCCAGCAGGCTCAGGGGTGACTATGGCTACACCTTC; v_call: TRBV27; clone_size: NA; j_call: TRBJ1-2; d_call: NA
cdr3_aa: CASNLRQGVSQPQHF; cdr3_nt: TGTGCCAGTAACCTAAGACAGGGAGTGTCTCAGCCCCAGCATTTT; v_call: TRBV19; clone_size: NA; j_call: TRBJ1-5; d_call: TRBD1
cdr3_aa: CASSRSTGGPLVNTEAFF; cdr3_nt: TGTGCCAGTAGTAGAAGCACAGGGGGGCCCTTGGTGAACACTGAAGCTTTCTTT; v_call: TRBV19; clone_size: NA; j_call: TRBJ1-1; d_call: TRBD1
cdr3_aa: CASSPTGQSNQPQHF; cdr3_nt: TGTGCCAGCTCACCGACTGGACAGAGCAATCAGCCCCAGCATTTT; v_call: TRBV18; clone_size: few; j_call: TRBJ1-5; d_call: NA
cdr3_aa: CASSLATAGATGANVLTF; cdr3_nt: TGCGCCAGCAGCTTGGCCACGGCAGGGGCTACCGGGGCCAACGTCCTGACTTTC; v_call: TRBV5-1; clone_size: NA; j_call: TRBJ2-6; d_call: NA
cdr3_aa: CASSQVSGQGGNTIYF; cdr3_nt: TGCGCCAGCAGCCAAGTCTCGGGACAGGGAGGAAACACCATATATTTT; v_call: TRBV4-3; clone_size: NA; j_call: TRBJ1-3; d_call: TRBD1
cdr3_aa: CASSTRAGSSSYNSPLHF; cdr3_nt: TGTGCCAGCAGCACAAGAGCAGGCTCGAGCTCCTATAATTCACCCCTCCACTTT; v_call: TRBV7-2; clone_size: NA; j_call: TRBJ1-6; d_call: NA
cdr3_aa: CASSLTGVPTNVLTF; cdr3_nt: TGTGCCAGCAGTTTAACGGGGGTCCCCACCAACGTCCTGACTTTC; v_call: TRBV27; clone_size: NA; j_call: TRBJ2-6; d_call: NA
cdr3_aa: CASSPAPGQLQETQYF; cdr3_nt: TGTGCCAGCTCACCCGCCCCGGGACAACTCCAAGAGACCCAGTACTTC; v_call: TRBV18; clone_size: once; j_call: TRBJ2-5; d_call: NA